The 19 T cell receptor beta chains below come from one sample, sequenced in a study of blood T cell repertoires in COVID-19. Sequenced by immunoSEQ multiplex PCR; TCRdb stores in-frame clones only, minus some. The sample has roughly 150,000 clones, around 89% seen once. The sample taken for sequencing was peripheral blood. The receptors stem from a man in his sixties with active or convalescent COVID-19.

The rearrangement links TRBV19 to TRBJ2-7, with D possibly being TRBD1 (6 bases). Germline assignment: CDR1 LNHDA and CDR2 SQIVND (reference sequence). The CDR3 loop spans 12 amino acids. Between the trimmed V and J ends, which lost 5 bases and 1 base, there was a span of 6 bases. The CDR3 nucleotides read TGTGCCAGTAGTGACAGGTCCTACGAGCAGTACTTC. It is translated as CASSDRSYEQYF.

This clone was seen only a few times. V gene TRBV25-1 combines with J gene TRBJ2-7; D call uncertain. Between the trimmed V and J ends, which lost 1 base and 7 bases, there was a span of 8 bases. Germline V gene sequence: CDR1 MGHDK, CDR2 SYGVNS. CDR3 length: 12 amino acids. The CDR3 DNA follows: TGTGCCAGCAGTGAATTAGCTGGGGAGCAGTACTTC. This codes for CASSELAGEQYF.

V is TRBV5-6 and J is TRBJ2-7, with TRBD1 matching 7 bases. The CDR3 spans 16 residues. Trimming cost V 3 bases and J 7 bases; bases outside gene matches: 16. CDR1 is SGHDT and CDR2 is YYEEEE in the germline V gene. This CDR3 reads CASSSQSGTAPWEQYF. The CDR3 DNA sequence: TGTGCCAGCAGCTCCCAATCCGGGACAGCCCCCTGGGAGCAGTACTTC.

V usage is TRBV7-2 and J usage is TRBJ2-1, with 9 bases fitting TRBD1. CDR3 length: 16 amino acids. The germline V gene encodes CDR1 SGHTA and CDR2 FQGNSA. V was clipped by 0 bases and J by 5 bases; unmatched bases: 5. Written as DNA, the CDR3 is TGTGCCAGCAGCTTAGCTCCGGGACAGGGTAACAATGAGCAGTTCTTC. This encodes CASSLAPGQGNNEQFF.

The CDR3 sequence is CASSLNREGANVLTF. CDR3 coding DNA: TGTGCCAGCAGCTTGAACAGGGAGGGGGCCAACGTCCTGACTTTC. The V gene is TRBV7-2, the J gene TRBJ2-6; D perhaps matches TRBD1 (6 bases). Trimming shortened V by 3 bases and J by 4 bases, and 10 bases separated the two germline ends. The CDR3 consists of 15 residues. The V gene's germline CDR1 is SGHTA and CDR2 FQGNSA.

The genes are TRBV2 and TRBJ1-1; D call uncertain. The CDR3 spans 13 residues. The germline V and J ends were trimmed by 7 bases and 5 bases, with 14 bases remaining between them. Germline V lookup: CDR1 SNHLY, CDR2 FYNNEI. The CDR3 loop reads CASTFGGGTEAFF. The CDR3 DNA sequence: TGTGCCAGCACCTTCGGAGGAGGAACTGAAGCTTTCTTT.

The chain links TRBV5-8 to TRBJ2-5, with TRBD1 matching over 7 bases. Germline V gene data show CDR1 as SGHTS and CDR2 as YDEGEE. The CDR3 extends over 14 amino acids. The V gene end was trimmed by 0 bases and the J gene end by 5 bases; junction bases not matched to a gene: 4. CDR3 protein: CASSLEGRGETQYF. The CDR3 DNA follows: TGTGCCAGCAGCTTGGAAGGCAGGGGGGAGACCCAGTACTTC.

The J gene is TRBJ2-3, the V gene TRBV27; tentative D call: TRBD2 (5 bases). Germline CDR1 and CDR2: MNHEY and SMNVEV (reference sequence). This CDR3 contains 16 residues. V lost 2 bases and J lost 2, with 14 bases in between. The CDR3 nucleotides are TGTGCCAGCAGTTTAGGCCCCGGTCTAGCCACAGATACGCAGTATTTT. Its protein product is CASSLGPGLATDTQYF.

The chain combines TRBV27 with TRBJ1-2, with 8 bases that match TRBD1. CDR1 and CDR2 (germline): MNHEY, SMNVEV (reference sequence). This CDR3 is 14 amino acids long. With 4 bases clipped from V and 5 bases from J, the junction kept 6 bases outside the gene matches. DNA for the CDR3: TGTGCCAGCAGTTCAAGACAGGGGTGGTATGGCTACACCTTC. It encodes CASSSRQGWYGYTF.

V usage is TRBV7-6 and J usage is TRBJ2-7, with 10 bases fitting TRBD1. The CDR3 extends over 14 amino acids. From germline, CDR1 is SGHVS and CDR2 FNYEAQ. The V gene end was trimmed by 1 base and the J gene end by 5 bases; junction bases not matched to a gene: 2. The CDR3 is CASSLGDRGDEQYF. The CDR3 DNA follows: TGTGCCAGCAGCTTAGGGGACAGGGGCGACGAGCAGTACTTC.

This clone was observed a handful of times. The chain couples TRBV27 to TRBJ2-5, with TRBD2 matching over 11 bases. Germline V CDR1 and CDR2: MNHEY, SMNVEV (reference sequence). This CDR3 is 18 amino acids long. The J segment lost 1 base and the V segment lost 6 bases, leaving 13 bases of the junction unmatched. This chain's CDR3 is CASSTGPFSGGAQETQYF. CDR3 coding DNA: TGTGCCAGCAGCACCGGGCCATTTAGCGGGGGGGCCCAAGAGACCCAGTACTTC.

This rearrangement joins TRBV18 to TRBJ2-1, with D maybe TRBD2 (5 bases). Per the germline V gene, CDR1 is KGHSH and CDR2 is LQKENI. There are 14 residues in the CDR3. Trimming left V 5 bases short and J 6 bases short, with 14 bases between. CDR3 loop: CASSNQRRFNEQFF. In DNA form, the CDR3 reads TGTGCCAGCTCAAATCAGCGGCGGTTCAATGAGCAGTTCTTC.

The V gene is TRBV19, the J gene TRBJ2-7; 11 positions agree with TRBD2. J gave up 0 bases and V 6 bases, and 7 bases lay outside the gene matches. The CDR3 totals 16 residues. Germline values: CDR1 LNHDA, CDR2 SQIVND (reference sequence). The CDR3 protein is CASRSSGRSSSYEQYF. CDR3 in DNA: TGTGCCAGTAGGTCTAGCGGGAGGAGCAGCTCCTACGAGCAGTACTTC.

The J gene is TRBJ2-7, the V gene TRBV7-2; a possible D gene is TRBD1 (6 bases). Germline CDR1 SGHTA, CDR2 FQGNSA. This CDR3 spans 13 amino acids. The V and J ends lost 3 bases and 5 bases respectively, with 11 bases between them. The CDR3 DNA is TGTGCCAGCAGCTTTACAGGGTCGAACGAGCAGTACTTC. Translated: CASSFTGSNEQYF.

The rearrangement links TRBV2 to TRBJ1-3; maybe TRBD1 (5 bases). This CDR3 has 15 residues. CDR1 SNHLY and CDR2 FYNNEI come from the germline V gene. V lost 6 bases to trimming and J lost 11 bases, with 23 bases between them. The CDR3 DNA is TGTGCCAGCAGCGCCTCTGAGGCAGGGAGGGGTGCCATATATTTT. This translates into CASSASEAGRGAIYF.

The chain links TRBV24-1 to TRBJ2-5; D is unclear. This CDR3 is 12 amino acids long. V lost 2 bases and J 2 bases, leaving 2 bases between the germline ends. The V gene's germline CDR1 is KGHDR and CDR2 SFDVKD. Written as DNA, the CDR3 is TGTGCCACCAGTGATTCTCAAGAGACCCAGTACTTC. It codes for CATSDSQETQYF.

The CDR3 region is CAWSVGPRYTF. The CDR3 DNA follows: TGTGCCTGGAGTGTGGGCCCCCGCTACACCTTC. The V gene is TRBV30, the J gene TRBJ1-2; D is ambiguous. Germline V gene data show CDR1 as GTSNPN and CDR2 as SVGIG (reference sequence). The CDR3 length is 11 residues. Trimming left V 0 bases short and J 9 bases short, with 8 bases between.

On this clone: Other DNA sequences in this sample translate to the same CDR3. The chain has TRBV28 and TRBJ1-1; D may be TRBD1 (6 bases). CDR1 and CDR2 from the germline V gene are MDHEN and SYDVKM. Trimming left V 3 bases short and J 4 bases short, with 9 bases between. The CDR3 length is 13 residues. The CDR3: CASSFNRATEAFF. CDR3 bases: TGTGCCAGCAGTTTCAACAGGGCCACTGAAGCTTTCTTT.

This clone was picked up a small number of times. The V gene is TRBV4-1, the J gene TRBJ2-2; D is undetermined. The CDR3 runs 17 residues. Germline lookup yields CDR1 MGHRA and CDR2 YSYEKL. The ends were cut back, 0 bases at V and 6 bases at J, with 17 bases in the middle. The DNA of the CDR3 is TGCGCCAGCAGCCAAGATTTTAGGCGCACAGTGCCCGGGGAGCTGTTTTTT. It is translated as CASSQDFRRTVPGELFF.